Below, 19 T cell receptor beta chains from the same sample are listed, as sequenced in a study of cytomegalovirus exposure and HLA in healthy donors. PCR used 60 Vbeta primers and 13 Jbeta primers. Some clones are missing from TCRdb's copy, which holds only in-frame ones; the method was immunoSEQ multiplex PCR. The table shows tens of thousands of clones, with 44% occurring only once. Sequencing was performed on PBMCs. The receptors shown here come from a woman between 50 and 59 years old in good health and CMV-seronegative.

This chain joins TRBV30 and TRBJ2-4; tentatively, D is TRBD2 (6 bases). This CDR3 has 14 residues. CDR1 and CDR2 (germline): GTSNPN, SVGIG (reference sequence). V dropped 2 bases and J dropped 2 bases, with 10 bases sitting between them. The CDR3 protein is CAWSSRGTKNIQYF. The CDR3 DNA reads TGTGCCTGGAGTTCTCGGGGGACCAAAAACATTCAGTACTTC.

This clone was recorded a few times. The chain couples TRBV5-6 to TRBJ2-7, with a weak D call TRBD1 (5 bases). Germline CDR1 reads SGHDT; CDR2 reads YYEEEE. The CDR3 totals 13 residues. Trimming took off 3 bases at V and 3 bases at J, with 10 bases between the two ends. The CDR3 DNA reads TGTGCCAGCAGCTCACCAGGGCGCTACGAGCAGTACTTC. This sequence encodes CASSSPGRYEQYF.

The table lists this clone with a few counts. This chain connects TRBV1 to TRBJ1-2; TRBD1, the table's D call, lacks a check against the DNA. TRBV1 represents a pseudogene. The length of the CDR3 is 17 residues. Here the CDR3 reads CTSSLPKLDRGLGGYTF. CDR3 coding DNA: TGCACCAGCAGCCTGCCAAAATTGGACAGAGGATTAGGGGGCTACACCTTC.

The V call is TRBV27, the J call TRBJ1-2, with 7 positions matching TRBD1. Germline assignment: CDR1 MNHEY and CDR2 SMNVEV (reference sequence). The CDR3 is made up of 14 amino acids. V shed 6 bases, J shed 2 bases, and the junction held 6 bases outside the gene matches. The CDR3 reads CASRPQGVNYGYTF. DNA of the CDR3: TGTGCCAGCAGGCCTCAGGGGGTAAACTATGGCTACACCTTC.

The V gene is TRBV5-1, the J gene TRBJ2-1; D might be TRBD1 (5 bases). The V end was cut by 4 bases, the J end by 7 bases, with 12 bases between. Germline-derived CDR1 and CDR2 are SGHRS and YFSETQ. The CDR3 has 13 residues. The CDR3 sequence: CASSAVGENEQFF. DNA of the CDR3: TGCGCCAGCAGCGCGGTAGGGGAAAATGAGCAGTTCTTC.

This clone appeared a few times. The genes are TRBV18 and TRBJ2-1; TRBD2 matches 13 bases. V trimming: 5 bases; J trimming: 7 bases; junction bases outside the gene matches: 5. This CDR3 comprises 15 residues. Per the germline V gene, CDR1 is KGHSH and CDR2 is LQKENI. This CDR3 reads CASSTRTSGSNEQFF. CDR3 nucleotide sequence: TGTGCCAGCTCAACCCGGACTAGCGGGAGTAATGAGCAGTTCTTC. The full variable domain, in which reference TRBV18 and TRBJ2-1 provide the parts outside the CDR3, is NAGVMQNPRHLVRRRGQEARLRCSPMKGHSHVYWYRQLPEEGLKFMVYLQKENIIDESGMPKERFSAEFPKEGPSILRIQQVVRGDSAAYFCASSTRTSGSNEQFFGPGTRLTVL.

This CDR3 reads CASKSPLAVNTGELFF. The CDR3 DNA follows: TGTGCCAGCAAGAGTCCACTAGCGGTGAACACCGGGGAGCTGTTTTTT. The chain couples TRBV28 to TRBJ2-2; TRBD2 aligns across 8 bases. Germline CDR1 and CDR2: MDHEN and SYDVKM. The CDR3 is 16 residues long. J lost 1 base, V lost 7 bases, and 8 bases had no gene match.

The chain has TRBV12-5 and TRBJ2-1; maybe TRBD2 (5 bases). Trimming took 0 bases from V and 2 from J, leaving 20 bases between them. Germline CDR1 LGHNT, CDR2 FRNRAP. This CDR3 is 19 amino acids long. The CDR3 bases are TGTGCTAGTGGTTTGGTACAGACCCTTGAGGGCCTGACCTACAATGAGCAGTTCTTC. The encoded protein is CASGLVQTLEGLTYNEQFF.

This clone was detected only a few times. CDR3 bases: TGCGCCAGCAGCCGGAGGGGGACAGGGGATTCTGAAGCTTTCTTT. Encoded protein: CASSRRGTGDSEAFF. This chain uses TRBV5-1 with TRBJ1-1; TRBD1 agrees at 10 bases. Germline V gives CDR1 SGHRS, CDR2 YFSETQ. The junction had 9 bases not matched to a gene; V was cut back by 4 bases and J by 6 bases. The CDR3 has 15 residues.

The chain employs TRBV6-1 and TRBJ1-2, with unresolved D. Germline values: CDR1 MNHNS, CDR2 SASEGT. This CDR3 has 13 residues. V shed 2 bases and J shed 0 bases, with 4 bases lying between them. The CDR3 sequence is CASSETANYGYTF. In nucleotides, the CDR3 is TGTGCCAGCAGTGAAACAGCTAACTATGGCTACACCTTC.

The rearrangement links TRBV18 to TRBJ2-1; perhaps TRBD1 as D (7 bases). Germline CDR1 reads KGHSH; CDR2 reads LQKENI. The CDR3 is made up of 19 amino acids. Trimming shortened V by 2 bases and J by 10 bases, and 30 bases separated the two germline ends. The CDR3 protein is CASSPSRDSYEGRVGEQFF. DNA for the CDR3: TGTGCCAGCTCACCATCGCGGGACAGCTACGAAGGGAGAGTAGGAGAGCAGTTCTTC.

V gene TRBV7-2 combines with J gene TRBJ1-5; unclear D gene. Trimming stripped 2 bases from V and 0 bases from J, with 8 bases between. This CDR3 comprises 15 residues. Per the germline V gene, CDR1 is SGHTA and CDR2 is FQGNSA. The CDR3 nucleotides are TGTGCCAGCAGCTTACAACAGCATAGCAATCAGCCCCAGCATTTT. Translating gives CASSLQQHSNQPQHF.

The rearrangement uses TRBV4-2 and TRBJ2-7; D is ambiguous. Germline lookup yields CDR1 LGHNA and CDR2 YNFKEQ. Trimming left V 0 bases short and J 1 base short, with 10 bases between. CDR3 length: 15 residues. CDR3 protein: CASSQDPQPSYEQYF. The CDR3, as DNA: TGTGCCAGCAGCCAAGATCCACAGCCATCCTACGAGCAGTACTTC.

This clone has a handful of counts. V gene TRBV6-1 combines with J gene TRBJ1-5; D is uncertain. V lost 1 base, J lost 0 bases, and 16 bases lay in between. Germline values: CDR1 MNHNS, CDR2 SASEGT. The CDR3 consists of 18 residues. The CDR3 DNA sequence: TGTGCCAGCAGTGAAGAGTTGGGAGCCGGGTATAGCAATCAGCCCCAGCATTTT. This translates into CASSEELGAGYSNQPQHF.

The chain joins TRBV6-5 to TRBJ2-2, with 10 bases matching TRBD1. The J segment lost 8 bases and the V segment lost 2 bases, leaving 5 bases of the junction unmatched. CDR1 and CDR2 (germline): MNHEY, SVGAGI. The CDR3 has 15 amino acids. The CDR3 sequence: CASSYRRQGAGELFF. CDR3 sequence (DNA): TGTGCCAGCAGTTACCGAAGACAGGGGGCTGGGGAGCTGTTTTTT.

This clone showed up just a few times. The genes are TRBV4-1 and TRBJ2-2; 8 positions match TRBD1. The CDR3 has 16 residues. Germline V gives CDR1 MGHRA, CDR2 YSYEKL. J gave up 4 bases and V 3 bases, and 7 bases lay outside the gene matches. CDR3 region: CASSQGGRGRTGELFF. The CDR3 nucleotides read TGCGCCAGCAGCCAGGGTGGCAGGGGGCGCACCGGGGAGCTGTTTTTT.

A single count supports this clone. The rearrangement uses TRBV5-4 and TRBJ2-3; TRBD1 agrees at 9 bases. Trimming cost V 0 bases and J 4 bases; bases outside gene matches: 9. Germline V gene sequence: CDR1 SGHNT, CDR2 YYREEE (reference sequence). The length of the CDR3 is 17 residues. CDR3: CASSLGAGTGLSDTQYF. Written as DNA, the CDR3 is TGTGCCAGCAGCTTGGGGGCCGGGACAGGGTTGTCAGATACGCAGTATTTT.

This chain connects TRBV7-8 to TRBJ2-3; D might be TRBD2 (6 bases). The CDR3 has 13 residues. CDR1 is SGHVS, CDR2 FQNEAQ, per germline. Deletions cut 7 bases from V and 2 bases from J, with 10 bases between. The CDR3 bases are TGTGCCAGCATTAGCGGAGTCACAGATACGCAGTATTTT. This gives the protein CASISGVTDTQYF.

The chain links TRBV2 to TRBJ2-2, with 9 bases lining up with TRBD1. The J segment lost 6 bases and the V segment lost 4 bases, leaving 12 bases of the junction unmatched. The CDR3 has 17 residues. The V gene's germline CDR1 is SNHLY and CDR2 FYNNEI. The CDR3, as DNA: TGTGCCAGCAGTGGAGGTTTGGACAGGGGTTTGGCCGGGGAGCTGTTTTTT. This gives the protein CASSGGLDRGLAGELFF.